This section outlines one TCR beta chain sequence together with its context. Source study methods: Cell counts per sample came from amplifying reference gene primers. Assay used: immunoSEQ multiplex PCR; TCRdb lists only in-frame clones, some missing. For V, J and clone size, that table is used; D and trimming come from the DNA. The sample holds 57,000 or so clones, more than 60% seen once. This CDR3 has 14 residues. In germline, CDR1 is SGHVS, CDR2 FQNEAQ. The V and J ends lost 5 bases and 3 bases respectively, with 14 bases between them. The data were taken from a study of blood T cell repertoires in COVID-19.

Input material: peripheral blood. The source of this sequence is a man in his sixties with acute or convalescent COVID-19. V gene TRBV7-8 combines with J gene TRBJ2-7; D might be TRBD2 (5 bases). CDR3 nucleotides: TGTGCCAGCAGCAAATTCCTAGCTGACTACGAGCAGTACTTC. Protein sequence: CASSKFLADYEQYF.